This section outlines one T cell receptor (beta chain) sequence together with its context. Produced via immunoSEQ multiplex PCR; TCRdb's table is partial and in-frame only. The sample contains 100,000 or so clones, approximately 84% of which appear only once. This entry comes from a study of control samples from healthy donors and cancer patients. Trimming shortened V by 6 bases and J by 6 bases, and 14 bases separated the two germline ends. Germline-derived CDR1 and CDR2 are MGHDK and SYGVNS. The CDR3 has 14 residues. This TCR was sampled from a woman between 45 and 65 years old in good health. J is TRBJ1-4 and V is TRBV25-1; D is undetermined. Sequencing was done on a sample of blood. The CDR3 here is CASSDAGKHEKLFF. The CDR3 DNA follows: TGTGCCAGCAGCGACGCGGGGAAGCATGAAAAACTGTTTTTT.